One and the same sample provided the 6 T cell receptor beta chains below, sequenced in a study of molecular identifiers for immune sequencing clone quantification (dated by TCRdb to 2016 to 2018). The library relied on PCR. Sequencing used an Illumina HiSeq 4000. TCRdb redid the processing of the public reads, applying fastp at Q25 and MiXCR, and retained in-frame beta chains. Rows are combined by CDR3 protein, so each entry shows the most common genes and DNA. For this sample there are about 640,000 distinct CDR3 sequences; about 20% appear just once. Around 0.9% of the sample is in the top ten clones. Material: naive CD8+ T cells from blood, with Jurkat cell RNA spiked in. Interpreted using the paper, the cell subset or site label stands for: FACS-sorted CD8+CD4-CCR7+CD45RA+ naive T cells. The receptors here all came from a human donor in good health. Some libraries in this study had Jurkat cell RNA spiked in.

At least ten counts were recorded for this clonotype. CDR3 sequence (DNA): TGTGCCAGCAGCCCTAGGACCGCAGGGACAGGCGACGATACGCAGTATTTT. This sequence encodes CASSPRTAGTGDDTQYF. The V gene is TRBV7-8, the J gene TRBJ2-3, with 8 bases fitting TRBD1. Germline-derived CDR1 and CDR2 are SGHVS and FQNEAQ. There are 17 residues in the CDR3. With V trimmed by 5 bases and J by 6 bases, 16 bases remained unmatched.

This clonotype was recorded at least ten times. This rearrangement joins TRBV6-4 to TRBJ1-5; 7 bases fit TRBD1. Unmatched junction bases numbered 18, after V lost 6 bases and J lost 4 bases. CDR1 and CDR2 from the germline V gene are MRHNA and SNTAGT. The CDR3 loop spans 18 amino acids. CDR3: CASRSPLTTGEGNQPQHF. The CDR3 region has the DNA TGTGCCAGCAGGAGTCCCCTCACTACAGGGGAAGGGAATCAGCCCCAGCATTTT.

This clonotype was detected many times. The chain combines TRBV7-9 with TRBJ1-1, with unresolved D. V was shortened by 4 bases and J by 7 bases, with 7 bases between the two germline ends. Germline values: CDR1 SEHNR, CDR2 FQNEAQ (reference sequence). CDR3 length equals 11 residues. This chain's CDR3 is CASSSYSEAFF. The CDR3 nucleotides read TGTGCCAGCAGCTCCTATAGTGAAGCTTTCTTT.

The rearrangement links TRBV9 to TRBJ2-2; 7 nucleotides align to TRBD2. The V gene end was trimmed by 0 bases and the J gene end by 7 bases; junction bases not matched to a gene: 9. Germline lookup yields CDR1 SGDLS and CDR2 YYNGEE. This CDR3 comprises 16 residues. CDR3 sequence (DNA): TGTGCCAGCAGCGTAGAGGCGGGAGCAGGGATCGGGGAGCTGTTTTTT. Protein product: CASSVEAGAGIGELFF. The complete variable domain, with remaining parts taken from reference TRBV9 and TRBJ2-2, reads DSGVTQTPKHLITATGQRVTLRCSPRSGDLSVYWYQQSLDQGLQFLIQYYNGEERAKGNILERFSAQQFPDLHSELNLSSLELGDSALYFCASSVEAGAGIGELFFGEGSRLTVL.

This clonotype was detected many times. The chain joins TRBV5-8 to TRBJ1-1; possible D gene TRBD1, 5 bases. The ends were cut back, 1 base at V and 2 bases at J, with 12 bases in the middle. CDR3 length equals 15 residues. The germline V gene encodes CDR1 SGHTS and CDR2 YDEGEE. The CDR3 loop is CASSLYGGFNTEAFF. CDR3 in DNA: TGTGCCAGCAGCTTGTATGGGGGATTTAACACTGAAGCTTTCTTT.

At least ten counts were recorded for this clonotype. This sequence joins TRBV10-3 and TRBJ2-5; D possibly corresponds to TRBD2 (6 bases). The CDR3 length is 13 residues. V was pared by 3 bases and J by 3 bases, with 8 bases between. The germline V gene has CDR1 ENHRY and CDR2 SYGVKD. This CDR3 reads CAISDRLEETQYF. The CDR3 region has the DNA TGTGCCATCAGTGATCGACTAGAAGAGACCCAGTACTTC.